Below are 21 T cell receptor beta chains sequenced from a single sample in a study of blood T cell repertoires in COVID-19 (dated by TCRdb to the early 2020s). Libraries were constructed by the immunoSEQ multiplex PCR assay. TCRdb retrieved this table from immuneACCESS and kept in-frame rearrangements only. Not all clones are present; in checked studies, unresolved V genes account for under half, and no reason is known for the remainder. The sample table records just over 150,000 clones; roughly 79% of these occur just once. Of the sample, 22% falls within the top ten clones. Sequencing was done on a sample of peripheral blood. The receptor source for this set is a woman of 80 years or more with acute or convalescent COVID-19.

The chain joins TRBV15 to TRBJ1-2; D ambiguous. The germline V and J ends were trimmed by 1 base and 3 bases, with 3 bases remaining between them. The CDR3 has 12 residues. CDR1 and CDR2 (germline): LNHNV, YYDKDF (reference sequence). CDR3 DNA: TGTGCCACCAGCAGAGTAGACTATGGCTACACCTTC. It yields the protein CATSRVDYGYTF.

This chain uses TRBV5-8 with TRBJ2-7, with D perhaps TRBD1 (5 bases). The CDR3 is made up of 13 amino acids. The germline CDR1 and CDR2 sequences are SGHTS and YDEGEE. With 10 bases removed from V and 2 bases from J, the gap between germline ends came to 16 bases. The chain's CDR3 is CASHRSGTYEQYF. The CDR3 DNA reads TGTGCCTCCCACAGGAGTGGGACCTACGAGCAGTACTTC.

In regard to this clone: The junction departs from the called germline gene at one end, perhaps through a read error. The chain combines TRBV27 with TRBJ1-5; 7 positions agree with TRBD1. The germline gives CDR1 MNHEY, CDR2 SMNVEV (reference sequence). The CDR3 extends over 13 amino acids. The CDR3 loop reads CASSLTTGQVCGF. The CDR3 DNA is TGTGCCAGCAGTCTCACGACTGGACAGGTCTGTGGTTTT.

This chain links TRBV7-9 with TRBJ2-7; maybe TRBD2 (6 bases). The CDR3 has 14 amino acids. CDR1 and CDR2 from the germline V gene are SEHNR and FQNEAQ (reference sequence). V lost 5 bases and J lost 2, with 13 bases in between. The CDR3 spells CASSHLGGTYEQYF. CDR3 nucleotide sequence: TGTGCCAGCAGCCATCTGGGCGGGACCTACGAGCAGTACTTC.

The chain combines TRBV6-2 or TRBV6-3 with TRBJ2-7; D call uncertain. Trimming took off 0 bases at V and 0 bases at J, with 15 bases between the two ends. There are 17 residues in the CDR3. CDR1 is MNHEY and CDR2 is SVGEGT in the germline V gene. The CDR3 bases are TGTGCCAGCAGTTACTCGAGGCAGAACTCCTTCTCCTACGAGCAGTACTTC. Protein product: CASSYSRQNSFSYEQYF.

The J gene is TRBJ1-1, the V gene TRBV5-8, with a possible D match to TRBD1 (6 bases). Deletions cut 5 bases from V and 5 bases from J, with 28 bases between. CDR1 is SGHTS, CDR2 YDEGEE, per germline. CDR3 length: 18 amino acids. The CDR3 is CASSSPGQGSRVVTEAFF. Written as DNA, the CDR3 is TGTGCCAGCAGTTCTCCGGGACAAGGGTCCCGGGTTGTTACTGAAGCTTTCTTT.

The chain employs TRBV29-1 and TRBJ2-4, with D perhaps TRBD1 (6 bases). The CDR3 has 11 residues. CDR1 and CDR2 from the germline V gene are SQVTM and ANQGSEA. V was cut by 3 bases and J by 6 bases, with 6 bases left in between. The CDR3 region is CSVEGANIQYF. The DNA for the CDR3 is TGCAGCGTTGAGGGGGCAAACATTCAGTACTTC.

The genes are TRBV18 and TRBJ1-5; TRBD1 matches 7 bases. J was trimmed by 6 bases and V by 1 base; bases with no gene match: 9. The CDR3 is 16 amino acids. Germline-derived CDR1 and CDR2 are KGHSH and LQKENI. CDR3 sequence: CASSPLLSRGIQPQHF. Here the CDR3 DNA reads TGTGCCAGCTCACCACTCCTAAGCAGGGGGATTCAGCCCCAGCATTTT.

CDR3 sequence: CASSARILTGTWDQPQHF. In nucleotides, the CDR3 is TGTGCCAGCAGTGCTCGCATCCTGACAGGGACATGGGATCAGCCCCAGCATTTT. This rearrangement joins TRBV6-1 to TRBJ1-5; 7 bases agree with TRBD1. The junction had 17 bases not matched to a gene; V was cut back by 4 bases and J by 5 bases. The CDR3 sequence is 18 residues long. CDR1 is MNHNS, CDR2 SASEGT, per germline.

This clone has a handful of counts. V usage is TRBV25-1 and J usage is TRBJ2-3; no reliable D call. Trimming shortened V by 4 bases and J by 2 bases, and 7 bases separated the two germline ends. Germline CDR1 MGHDK, CDR2 SYGVNS. CDR3 length: 13 amino acids. The CDR3 coding sequence is TGTGCCAGCAGTGTTAATCCCACAGATACGCAGTATTTT. Residues: CASSVNPTDTQYF. Together with reference TRBV25-1 and TRBJ2-3, the CDR3 gives the full variable domain: EADIYQTPRYLVIGTGKKITLECSQTMGHDKMYWYQQDPGMELHLIHYSYGVNSTEKGDLSSESTVSRIRTEHFPLTLESARPSHTSQYLCASSVNPTDTQYFGPGTRLTVL.

The count of this clone is one. The genes are TRBV30 and TRBJ2-3; D perhaps matches TRBD2 (6 bases). Germline values: CDR1 GTSNPN, CDR2 SVGIG (reference sequence). V dropped 0 bases and J dropped 2 bases, with 12 bases sitting between them. This CDR3 region has 15 residues. CDR3 loop: CAWSVGGLVTDTQYF. CDR3 bases: TGTGCCTGGAGTGTGGGAGGACTTGTCACAGATACGCAGTATTTT.

The rearrangement links TRBV7-2 to TRBJ2-7; D not certain. The germline gives CDR1 SGHTA, CDR2 FQGNSA. The CDR3 has 13 residues. V lost 2 bases and J 0 bases, leaving 5 bases between the germline ends. For the CDR3, the DNA is TGTGCCAGCAGCTTATTCAGCTCCTACGAGCAGTACTTC. This sequence encodes CASSLFSSYEQYF. Based on the CDR3 plus reference TRBV7-2 and TRBJ2-7, the full variable domain is GAGVSQSPSNKVTEKGKDVELRCDPISGHTALYWYRQSLGQGLEFLIYFQGNSAPDKSGLPSDRFSAERTGGSVSTLTIQRTQQEDSAVYLCASSLFSSYEQYFGPGTRLTVT.

This clone was seen a handful of times. V gene TRBV29-1 combines with J gene TRBJ2-3; D is ambiguous. The length of the CDR3 is 11 residues. Trimming shortened V by 4 bases and J by 9 bases, and 11 bases separated the two germline ends. Germline-derived CDR1 and CDR2 are SQVTM and ANQGSEA. The CDR3 sequence: CSVVVQVTQYF. For the CDR3, the DNA is TGCAGCGTTGTTGTTCAGGTAACGCAGTATTTT.

V usage is TRBV7-6 and J usage is TRBJ1-3; TRBD1 is a possible D gene (5 bases). The CDR3 runs 15 residues. Looked up from germline, CDR1 is SGHVS and CDR2 is FNYEAQ. Trimming removed 3 bases at V and 0 bases at J, with 9 bases between. CDR3 nucleotides: TGTGCCAGCAGCTTGGGGCAAAGCTCTGGAAACACCATATATTTT. Its protein product is CASSLGQSSGNTIYF.

The rearrangement uses TRBV27 and TRBJ1-4; tentative D call: TRBD1 (5 bases). Germline loops: CDR1 MNHEY, CDR2 SMNVEV (reference sequence). This CDR3 has 17 residues. V was shortened by 5 bases and J by 3 bases, with 19 bases between the two germline ends. CDR3 residues: CASSPLLGGGPNEKLFF. DNA for the CDR3: TGTGCCAGCAGTCCTTTATTGGGGGGGGGTCCTAATGAAAAACTGTTTTTT.

This clone was found once. The chain combines TRBV28 with TRBJ1-4; a possible D gene is TRBD1 (6 bases). CDR1 and CDR2 (germline): MDHEN, SYDVKM. This CDR3 comprises 13 residues. Trimming took off 3 bases at V and 7 bases at J, with 9 bases between the two ends. The CDR3 DNA sequence: TGTGCCAGCAGTTTCAGCAGGGGTGAAAAACTGTTTTTT. It encodes CASSFSRGEKLFF.

The chain links TRBV15 to TRBJ2-3; possibly TRBD2 for D (5 bases). The CDR3 is 16 residues long. Germline V gives CDR1 LNHNV, CDR2 YYDKDF (reference sequence). Trimming cost V 1 base and J 1 base, with 12 bases left between them. The CDR3 sequence: CATSRARTRGTDTQYF. The CDR3 bases are TGTGCCACCAGCAGAGCCCGAACGAGGGGCACAGATACGCAGTATTTT.

V gene TRBV5-1 combines with J gene TRBJ1-1; weak D call: TRBD1 (6 bases). The CDR3 consists of 13 residues. Germline-derived CDR1 and CDR2 are SGHRS and YFSETQ. V was cut by 4 bases and J by 5 bases, with 12 bases left in between. This CDR3 reads CASSVRGGTEAFF. The DNA for the CDR3 is TGCGCCAGCAGCGTAAGGGGGGGAACTGAAGCTTTCTTT. Combining the CDR3 with reference TRBV5-1 and TRBJ1-1 gives the whole variable domain KAGVTQTPRYLIKTRGQQVTLSCSPISGHRSVSWYQQTPGQGLQFLFEYFSETQRNKGNFPGRFSGRQFSNSRSEMNVSTLELGDSALYLCASSVRGGTEAFFGQGTRLTVV.

This sequence joins TRBV7-2 and TRBJ1-5; 7 bases agree with TRBD1. The germline gives CDR1 SGHTA, CDR2 FQGNSA. With V trimmed by 5 bases and J by 1 base, 2 bases remained unmatched. The CDR3 extends over 14 amino acids. The CDR3 spells CASSTGVSNQPQHF. The DNA for the CDR3 is TGTGCCAGCAGCACAGGGGTGAGCAATCAGCCCCAGCATTTT.

V usage is TRBV6-5 and J usage is TRBJ1-6; tentatively, D is TRBD1 (5 bases). Germline CDR1 and CDR2: MNHEY and SVGAGI. V gave up 8 bases and J gave up 9 bases, with 17 bases separating them. This CDR3 has 14 amino acids. CDR3 bases: TGTGCCAGCGGACCGGGACTGAATTCTTCACCCCTCCACTTT. Amino acid sequence: CASGPGLNSSPLHF.

The genes are TRBV4-1 and TRBJ2-3, with no clear D. Germline CDR1 is MGHRA and CDR2 is YSYEKL. This CDR3 is built from 13 residues. Trimming left V 0 bases short and J 8 bases short, with 9 bases between. CDR3 nucleotides: TGCGCCAGCAGCCAAGATCTCAGCGTTACGCAGTATTTT. It translates to CASSQDLSVTQYF.